A single sample is the source of the 17 T cell receptor beta chains below, sequenced in a study of blood T cell repertoires in COVID-19. Here immunoSEQ multiplex PCR was the method, and the copy in TCRdb shows in-frame clones only, minus some. The table records just over 300,000 clones, 85% to 90% of them present only once. Source material: peripheral blood. All receptors come from a woman aged 25 to 39 with COVID-19, enrolled during active disease.

The rearrangement joins TRBV3-1 (or the pseudogene TRBV3-2) to TRBJ1-4; TRBD1 agrees at 8 bases. The CDR3 runs 17 residues. Trimming removed 4 bases from V and 5 bases from J; junction bases left unmatched: 12. Germline lookup yields CDR1 LGHDT and CDR2 YNNKEL (reference sequence). The CDR3 region has the DNA TGTGCCAGCAGCCTTACTATGGACAGGGAGAGGAATGAAAAACTGTTTTTT. Its protein is CASSLTMDRERNEKLFF.

The chain couples TRBV4-1 to TRBJ1-4; D possibly corresponds to TRBD1 (6 bases). Germline lookup yields CDR1 MGHRA and CDR2 YSYEKL. CDR3 size: 13 residues. V shed 9 bases and J shed 6 bases, with 14 bases lying between them. The CDR3 reads CASRQVGDEKLFF. CDR3 nucleotides: TGCGCCAGTAGACAGGTCGGGGATGAAAAACTGTTTTTT.

The chain is built from TRBV28 and TRBJ2-5; 7 bases are a match to TRBD1. The V gene end was trimmed by 5 bases and the J gene end by 6 bases; junction bases not matched to a gene: 12. The CDR3 is 15 residues long. Germline V gene sequence: CDR1 MDHEN, CDR2 SYDVKM. Here the CDR3 reads CASSPRTGRGKTQYF. The CDR3 region has the DNA TGTGCCAGCAGTCCACGGACAGGTCGGGGAAAGACCCAGTACTTC.

This chain uses TRBV5-1 with TRBJ2-3; 7 positions match TRBD2. V was clipped by 3 bases and J by 2 bases; unmatched bases: 9. The germline V gene has CDR1 SGHRS and CDR2 YFSETQ. The CDR3 runs to 16 residues. CDR3 protein: CASSSMGGLDTDTQYF. The CDR3 region has the DNA TGCGCCAGCAGCTCCATGGGGGGGTTGGACACAGATACGCAGTATTTT.

The chain recombines TRBV19 with TRBJ2-7; possibly TRBD2 for D (5 bases). The length of the CDR3 is 14 residues. V was cut by 3 bases and J by 2 bases, with 11 bases left in between. Germline V gene lookup returns CDR1 LNHDA and CDR2 SQIVND (reference sequence). The DNA of the CDR3 is TGTGCCAGTAGTATGGGAGACATCACCTACGAGCAGTACTTC. Translated: CASSMGDITYEQYF.

Only one count was recorded for this clone. V is TRBV6-5 and J is TRBJ2-1; 8 bases fit TRBD1. Looked up from germline, CDR1 is MNHEY and CDR2 is SVGAGI. The CDR3 consists of 15 residues. Losses at the gene ends were 6 bases for V and 6 bases for J; bases not matched to a gene: 10. CDR3 protein: CASSHGTGFLNEQFF. Written as DNA, the CDR3 is TGTGCCAGCAGCCATGGGACAGGTTTTCTCAATGAGCAGTTCTTC.

This clone was seen ten or more times. The J gene is TRBJ2-7, the V gene TRBV6-2 or TRBV6-3; possibly TRBD2 for D (5 bases). Germline CDR1 is MNHEY and CDR2 is SVGEGT. This CDR3 region has 16 residues. Trimming took 5 bases from V and 0 from J, leaving 17 bases between them. DNA for the CDR3: TGTGCCAGCAGTCCCATCAGGACTTCGAGCTCCTACGAGCAGTACTTC. It encodes CASSPIRTSSSYEQYF.

The table lists this clone with a few counts. The chain is built from TRBV6-1 and TRBJ2-7; 7 bases fit TRBD1. This CDR3 region has 15 residues. Per germline, CDR1 MNHNS and CDR2 SASEGT. Trimming took 1 base from V and 1 from J; bases not matched to a gene: 4. CDR3 region: CASSEGQGESYEQYV. CDR3 nucleotides: TGTGCCAGCAGTGAAGGACAGGGAGAATCCTACGAGCAGTACGTC.

This rearrangement joins TRBV18 to TRBJ2-7; the match to TRBD1 covers 9 bases. The germline V gene encodes CDR1 KGHSH and CDR2 LQKENI. The J segment lost 7 bases and the V segment lost 6 bases, leaving 7 bases of the junction unmatched. The CDR3 contains 13 residues. The CDR3: CASSPGQGQEQYF. The CDR3 DNA reads TGTGCCAGCTCTCCGGGACAGGGTCAAGAGCAGTACTTC.

Turning to this clone: This CDR3 is also generated by other DNA sequences in the sample. This rearrangement joins TRBV5-1 to TRBJ2-5; D is possibly TRBD2 (5 bases). Trimming took 3 bases from V and 5 from J, leaving 14 bases between them. The germline CDR1 and CDR2 sequences are SGHRS and YFSETQ. There are 14 residues in the CDR3. CDR3 in amino acids: CASSSRGPGETQYF. The DNA of the CDR3 is TGCGCCAGCAGCTCCCGGGGTCCCGGGGAGACCCAGTACTTC.

V is TRBV3-1 (or the pseudogene TRBV3-2) and J is TRBJ1-3; D may be TRBD1 (5 bases). V lost 3 bases and J lost 0, with 9 bases in between. Germline lookup yields CDR1 LGHDT and CDR2 YNNKEL (reference sequence). CDR3 length: 15 amino acids. In DNA form, the CDR3 reads TGTGCCAGCAGCCATGACAGTCTCTCTGGAAACACCATATATTTT. It is translated as CASSHDSLSGNTIYF.

This chain uses TRBV28 with TRBJ1-2; 7 bases match TRBD1. This CDR3 has 15 residues. The trim removed 1 base at V and 3 bases at J, leaving 5 bases unmatched. CDR1 and CDR2 (germline): MDHEN, SYDVKM. The DNA for the CDR3 is TGTGCCAGCAGTTTATACGACAGGGAGGACTATGGCTACACCTTC. The encoded protein is CASSLYDREDYGYTF.

In DNA form, the CDR3 reads TGTGCCAGCAGTCTCGGGACAGGGAATGAAAAACTGTTTTTT. This codes for CASSLGTGNEKLFF. The J gene is TRBJ1-4, the V gene TRBV3-1 (or the pseudogene TRBV3-2); TRBD1 matches 9 bases. CDR3 size: 14 residues. Per germline, CDR1 LGHDT and CDR2 YNNKEL (reference sequence). The V gene end was trimmed by 6 bases and the J gene end by 5 bases; junction bases not matched to a gene: 4.

This chain joins TRBV7-2 and TRBJ2-7; 13 bases are shared with TRBD2. Germline V CDR1 and CDR2: SGHTA, FQGNSA. This CDR3 is 14 amino acids long. J lost 10 bases, V lost 2 bases, and 5 bases had no gene match. The CDR3 DNA reads as TGTGCCAGCAGCTTAACACTAGCGGGGGGGCTTCAGTACTTC. It codes for CASSLTLAGGLQYF.

V gene TRBV5-4 combines with J gene TRBJ1-5; no clear D gene. The CDR3 runs 13 residues. Germline-derived CDR1 and CDR2 are SGHNT and YYREEE (reference sequence). The V end lost 0 bases, the J end lost 7 bases, and 8 bases lay between the germline ends. CDR3 amino acids: CASSLDQSQPQHF. The CDR3 DNA follows: TGTGCCAGCAGCTTGGACCAGTCACAGCCCCAGCATTTT. The whole variable domain, remainder taken from reference TRBV5-4 and TRBJ1-5, is ETGVTQSPTHLIKTRGQQVTLRCSSQSGHNTVSWYQQALGQGPQFIFQYYREEENGRGNFPPRFSGLQFPNYSSELNVNALELDDSALYLCASSLDQSQPQHFGDGTRLSIL.

The J gene is TRBJ1-4, the V gene TRBV4-2; D possibly corresponds to TRBD1 (6 bases). The CDR3 extends over 20 amino acids. Germline V gene data show CDR1 as LGHNA and CDR2 as YNFKEQ. V gave up 4 bases and J gave up 6 bases, with 30 bases separating them. The CDR3 sequence is CASSRLTGGTPTGLDEKLFF. CDR3 coding DNA: TGTGCCAGCAGCCGCCTAACCGGTGGTACCCCTACAGGGCTGGATGAAAAACTGTTTTTT.

This sequence joins TRBV6-5 and TRBJ2-3, with TRBD1 matching 8 bases. Germline V gives CDR1 MNHEY, CDR2 SVGAGI. Trimming at V came to 7 bases and at J to 2 bases, leaving 8 bases not matched to a gene. The CDR3 runs 15 residues. The CDR3 sequence is CASTGQGWDTDTQYF. CDR3 bases: TGTGCCAGCACCGGACAGGGTTGGGACACAGATACGCAGTATTTT.